The clone carrying this T cell receptor beta chain was counted only a few times. This CDR3 has 14 amino acids. Germline CDR1 is SGDLS and CDR2 is YYNGEE. V was shortened by 2 bases and J by 6 bases, with 12 bases between the two germline ends. The data stem from a study of T-cell memory formation after mild COVID-19. TCRdb processed the 5' RACE reads anew with MiXCR; each CDR3 protein has one entry. This sample has around 320,000 distinct CDR3 sequences, with 25% to 30% found just once. The TCR originated in an adult woman who had mild COVID-19 (a few samples of this study predate the infection). Cell type and time point are not known. The genes are TRBV9 and TRBJ2-1; the D gene is possibly TRBD1 (6 bases). Sequencing used PBMCs or a T cell subset sorted from them (not recorded which). As DNA, the CDR3 is TGTGCCAGCAGCGTGGCAGGGGTTGGCAATGAGCAGTTCTTC. It codes for CASSVAGVGNEQFF.